The present T cell receptor beta chain was sequenced within a study of PD-1 blockade in classical Hodgkin lymphoma. V was shortened by 3 bases and J by 3 bases, with 15 bases between the two germline ends. Germline assignment: CDR1 KGHSH and CDR2 LQKENI. This CDR3 is built from 15 residues. Assay used: immunoSEQ multiplex PCR; TCRdb lists only in-frame clones, some missing. Of about 36,000 clones listed, approximately 69% were seen once; the top ten hold 13% to 15%. Findings and limits, study-wide: Diminished baseline TCR diversity has been reported in newly diagnosed patients relative to healthy donors.

This clone is labeled as medium-sized. No antigen is known for it. There was relapse after autologous stem cell transplantation in every patient, and there was variation in brentuximab vedotin exposure. This TCR was sampled from a human donor with classical Hodgkin lymphoma. This specimen consisted of peripheral blood mononuclear cells (PBMCs), obtained before the second cycle of nivolumab. The chain uses TRBV18 and TRBJ2-7; TRBD1 is a possible D gene (6 bases). CDR3 DNA sequence: TGTGCCAGCTCACCCCGGACAGATCCTGGCTACGAGCAGTACTTC. This translates into CASSPRTDPGYEQYF.